Reported below is one T cell receptor (beta chain). The CDR3 spans 16 residues. Germline assignment: CDR1 SGHDT and CDR2 YYEEEE. V was shortened by 7 bases and J by 4 bases, with 23 bases between the two germline ends. Sequencing used immunoSEQ multiplex PCR; TCRdb keeps in-frame clones, though not all of them. The table shows about 140,000 clones, with approximately 91% occurring only once. This sample was taken from a study of control samples from healthy donors and cancer patients. This chain links TRBV5-6 with TRBJ1-2; D is unclear. The material sequenced was blood. The TCR comes from a woman aged 30 to 39 in good health. CDR3 sequence: CASSSRRLLGGYGYTF. CDR3 coding DNA: TGTGCCAGCTCTTCCCGGCGACTACTCGGCGGCTATGGCTACACCTTC.